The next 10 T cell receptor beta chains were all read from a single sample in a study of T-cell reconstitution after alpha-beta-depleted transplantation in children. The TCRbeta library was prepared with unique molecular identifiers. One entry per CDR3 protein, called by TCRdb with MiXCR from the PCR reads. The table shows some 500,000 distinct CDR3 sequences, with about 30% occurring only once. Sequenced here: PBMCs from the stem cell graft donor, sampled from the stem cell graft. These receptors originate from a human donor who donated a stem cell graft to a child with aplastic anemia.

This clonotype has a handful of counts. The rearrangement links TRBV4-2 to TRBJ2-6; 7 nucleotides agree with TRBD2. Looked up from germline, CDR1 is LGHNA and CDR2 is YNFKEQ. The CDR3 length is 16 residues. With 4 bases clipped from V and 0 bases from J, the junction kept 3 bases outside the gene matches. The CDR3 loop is CASSLRGTSGANVLTF. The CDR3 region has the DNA TGTGCCAGCAGCCTGCGGGGGACCTCTGGGGCCAACGTCCTGACTTTC.

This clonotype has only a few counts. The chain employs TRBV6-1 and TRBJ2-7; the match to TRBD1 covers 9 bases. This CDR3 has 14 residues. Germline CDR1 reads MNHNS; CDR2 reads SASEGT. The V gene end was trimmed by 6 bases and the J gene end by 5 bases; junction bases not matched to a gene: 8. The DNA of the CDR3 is TGTGCCAGCAGATTGGGGACAGGGTCCCACGAGCAGTACGTC. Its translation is CASRLGTGSHEQYV.

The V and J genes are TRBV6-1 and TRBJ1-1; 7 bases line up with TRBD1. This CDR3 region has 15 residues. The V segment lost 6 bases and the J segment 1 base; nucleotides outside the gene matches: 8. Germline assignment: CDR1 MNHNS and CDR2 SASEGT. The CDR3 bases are TGTGCCAGCAGCCTACCCGGACAGGCGAACACTGAAGCTTTCTTT. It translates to CASSLPGQANTEAFF.

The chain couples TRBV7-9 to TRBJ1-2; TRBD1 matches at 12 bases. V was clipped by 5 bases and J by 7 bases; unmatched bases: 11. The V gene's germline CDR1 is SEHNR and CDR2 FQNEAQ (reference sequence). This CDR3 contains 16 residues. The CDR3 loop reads CASSPRGQGALGGYTF. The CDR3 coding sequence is TGTGCCAGCAGCCCGAGGGGACAGGGGGCCCTGGGTGGCTACACCTTC.

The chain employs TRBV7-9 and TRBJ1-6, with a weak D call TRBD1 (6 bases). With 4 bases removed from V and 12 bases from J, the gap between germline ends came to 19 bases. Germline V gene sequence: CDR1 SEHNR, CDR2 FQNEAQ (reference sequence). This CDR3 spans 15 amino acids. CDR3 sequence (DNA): TGTGCCAGCAGCTCCCCCGGGGGGCAAGAAGGACCCCTCCACTTT. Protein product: CASSSPGGQEGPLHF.

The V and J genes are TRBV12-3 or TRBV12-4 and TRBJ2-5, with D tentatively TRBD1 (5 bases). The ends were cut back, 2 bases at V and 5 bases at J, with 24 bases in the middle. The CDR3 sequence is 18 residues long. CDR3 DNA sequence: TGTGCCAGCAGTTTAACCTTACAGGTACAGAGGCGACGGGAGACCCAGTACTTC. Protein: CASSLTLQVQRRRETQYF.

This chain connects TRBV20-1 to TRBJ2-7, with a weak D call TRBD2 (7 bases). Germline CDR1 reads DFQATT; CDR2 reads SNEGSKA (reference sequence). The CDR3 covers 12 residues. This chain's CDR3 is CSVGGGAYEQYV. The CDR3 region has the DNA TGCAGCGTTGGGGGGGGCGCCTACGAGCAGTACGTC.

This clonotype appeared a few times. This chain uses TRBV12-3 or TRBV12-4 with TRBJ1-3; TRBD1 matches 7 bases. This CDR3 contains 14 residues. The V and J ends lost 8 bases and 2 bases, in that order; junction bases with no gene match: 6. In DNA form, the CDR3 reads TGTGCCAGCCACACAGGGGCCGCTGGAAACACCATATATTTT. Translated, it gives CASHTGAAGNTIYF.

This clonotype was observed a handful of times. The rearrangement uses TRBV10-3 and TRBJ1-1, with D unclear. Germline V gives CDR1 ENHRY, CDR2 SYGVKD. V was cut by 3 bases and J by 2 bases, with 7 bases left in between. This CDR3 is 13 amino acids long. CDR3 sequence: CAISDVDNTEAFF. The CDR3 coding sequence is TGTGCCATCAGTGACGTGGACAACACTGAAGCTTTCTTT.

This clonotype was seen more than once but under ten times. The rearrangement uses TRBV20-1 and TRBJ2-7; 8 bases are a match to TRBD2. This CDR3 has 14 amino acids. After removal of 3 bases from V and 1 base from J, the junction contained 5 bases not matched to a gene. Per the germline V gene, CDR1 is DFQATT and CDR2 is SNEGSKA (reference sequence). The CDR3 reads CSASRREASYEQYF. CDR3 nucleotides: TGCAGTGCTAGCAGGCGGGAGGCTTCCTACGAGCAGTACTTC.